This entry is about one T cell receptor (beta chain). Germline V lookup: CDR1 SEHNR, CDR2 FQNEAQ (reference sequence). The CDR3 length is 16 residues. V was pared by 2 bases and J by 4 bases, with 12 bases between. The data belong to a study of blood T cell repertoires in COVID-19. As for the study in general: COVID-19 samples collected from the United States, Italy and Spain covered acute and convalescent phases. Sources were T cells, B-cell-depleted T cells, or PBMCs; the material itself was cDNA or gDNA.

Authors' methods: Using reference gene primer amplification, nucleated cell counts were estimated. The assay was immunoSEQ multiplex PCR, and TCRdb's table has in-frame clones only and misses some. V, J and clone size reflect that table, while D and trimming were determined from the DNA. The table records 200,000 to 300,000 clones, around 87% of them present only once. Sample: peripheral blood. The genes are TRBV7-9 and TRBJ1-6; D gene uncertain. The sequence was obtained from a woman aged 45-65 years with acute or convalescent COVID-19. DNA for the CDR3: TGTGCCAGCAGCTTAAATCCAGCGGCTTATAATTCACCCCTCCACTTT. It codes for CASSLNPAAYNSPLHF.